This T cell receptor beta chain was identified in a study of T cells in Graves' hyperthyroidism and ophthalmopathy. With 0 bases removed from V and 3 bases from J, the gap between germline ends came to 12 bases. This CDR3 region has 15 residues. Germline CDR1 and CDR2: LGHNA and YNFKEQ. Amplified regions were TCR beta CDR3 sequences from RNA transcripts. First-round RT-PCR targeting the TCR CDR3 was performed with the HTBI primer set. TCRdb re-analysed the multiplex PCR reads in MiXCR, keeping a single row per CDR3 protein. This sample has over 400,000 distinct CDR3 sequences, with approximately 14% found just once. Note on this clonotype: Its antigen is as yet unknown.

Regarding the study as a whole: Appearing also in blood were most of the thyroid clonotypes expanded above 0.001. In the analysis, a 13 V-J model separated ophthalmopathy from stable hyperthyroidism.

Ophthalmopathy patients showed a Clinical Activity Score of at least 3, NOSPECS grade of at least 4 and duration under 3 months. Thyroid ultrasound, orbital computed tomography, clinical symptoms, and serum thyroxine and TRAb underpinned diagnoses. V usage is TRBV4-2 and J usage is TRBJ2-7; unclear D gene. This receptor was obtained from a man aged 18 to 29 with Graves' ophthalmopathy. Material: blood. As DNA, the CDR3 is TGTGCCAGCAGCCAAGATACTCCAGCCCTCTACGAGCAGTACTTC. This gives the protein CASSQDTPALYEQYF.